A selection of T cell receptor beta chains follows, all from one sample in a study of CD8 T cells in Susac syndrome. TCRdb reprocessed the immunoSEQ multiplex PCR reads with MiXCR, giving one entry per CDR3 protein. The sample yields some 96,000 distinct CDR3 sequences, approximately 95% seen once. The sample was CD8+ T cells from PBMCs. Receptors originate from a human donor with Susac syndrome. The CDR3 runs from the conserved cysteine through the conserved F or W. Fields, in order: J gene, D gene, clone size, V gene, CDR3 protein, CDR3 DNA. A D gene is named only where the DNA matches it firmly. Rows may omit the clone size; those that give it use once, few, many or a size class.

TRBJ1-6	.	.	TRBV9	CASSVGQQHSPLHF	TGTGCCAGCAGCGTAGGGCAGCAGCATTCACCCCTCCACTTT
TRBJ1-1	.	.	TRBV5-1	CASSLNLDTEAFF	TGCGCCAGCAGCCTGAACCTCGACACTGAAGCTTTCTTT
TRBJ1-3	.	.	TRBV20-1	CSAHPVQGSGNTIYF	TGCAGTGCTCATCCAGTCCAGGGCTCTGGAAACACCATATATTTT
TRBJ2-5	TRBD2	.	TRBV7-2	CASSLVAGGGETQYF	TGTGCCAGCAGCTTAGTAGCGGGGGGTGGGGAGACCCAGTACTTC
TRBJ1-1	.	.	TRBV3-1	CASSQDRVRDTEAFF	TGTGCCAGCAGCCAAGATCGGGTCAGGGATACTGAAGCTTTCTTT
TRBJ2-1	TRBD2	.	TRBV14	CASSRLRLAGGSYNEQFF	TGTGCCAGCAGCCGACTGAGACTAGCGGGAGGGTCCTACAATGAGCAGTTCTTC
TRBJ2-7	.	.	TRBV15	CATSRDRGALSSYEQYF	TGTGCCACCAGCAGAGATAGGGGAGCGTTGAGCTCCTACGAGCAGTACTTC
TRBJ2-7	.	.	TRBV27	CASSFLKAYEQYF	TGTGCCAGCAGTTTTCTGAAAGCCTACGAGCAGTACTTC
TRBJ1-2	TRBD1	.	TRBV27	CASSLSGGQGFGYTF	TGTGCCAGCAGTTTATCGGGCGGACAGGGGTTTGGCTACACCTTC
TRBJ1-4	.	once	TRBV5-6	CASSLGSGRYRNAKKLFF	TGTGCCAGCAGCTTAGGTTCGGGCAGGTATAGGAATGCGAAAAAACTGTTTTTT
TRBJ2-5	TRBD1	.	TRBV25-1	CASSLTGNQKTQYF	TGTGCCAGCAGTCTGACAGGGAATCAGAAGACCCAGTACTTC
TRBJ2-7	.	.	TRBV14	CASQNSGAEQYF	TGTGCCAGCCAAAACTCGGGGGCCGAGCAGTACTTC
TRBJ1-1	.	.	TRBV29-1	CSDGGDLSTEAFF	TGCAGCGATGGGGGAGACCTGTCGACTGAAGCTTTCTTT
TRBJ1-1	.	.	TRBV11-2	CASSPGAEAFF	TGTGCCAGCAGCCCAGGGGCTGAAGCTTTCTTT
TRBJ2-5	.	.	TRBV27	CASSYGQLETQYF	TGTGCCAGCAGTTATGGACAGCTAGAGACCCAGTACTTC
TRBJ2-3	.	.	TRBV10-3	CAISPSESDTQYF	TGTGCCATCAGCCCTTCTGAGTCAGATACGCAGTATTTT
TRBJ2-7	.	.	TRBV20-1	CSARDIRGGEEQYF	TGCAGTGCTAGAGACATCAGGGGAGGAGAGGAGCAGTACTTC
TRBJ2-5	.	.	TRBV24-1	CATSGGAEETQYF	TGTGCCACCAGTGGGGGAGCCGAAGAGACCCAGTACTTC
TRBJ2-5	TRBD2	.	TRBV20-1	CSASSGGAAETQYF	TGCAGTGCTAGTAGCGGGGGGGCCGCGGAGACCCAGTACTTC
TRBJ2-7	.	.	TRBV28	CASSLWDTTYEQYF	TGTGCCAGCAGTTTGTGGGACACCACCTACGAGCAGTACTTC
TRBJ2-3	TRBD2	.	TRBV20-1	CSAPKRGAPDTQYF	TGCAGTGCCCCGAAGCGGGGGGCCCCAGATACGCAGTATTTT
TRBJ1-5	.	.	TRBV25-1	CASSEGANQPQHF	TGTGCCAGCAGTGAAGGAGCGAATCAGCCCCAGCATTTT
TRBJ2-3	.	.	TRBV5-4	CASSLYGGTDTQYF	TGTGCCAGCAGCTTGTACGGGGGCACAGATACGCAGTATTTT
TRBJ2-1	.	once	TRBV28	CASSLYPSTSGLGEQFF	TGTGCCAGCAGTTTATACCCTAGCACCTCTGGTCTGGGGGAGCAGTTCTTC
TRBJ2-1	.	.	TRBV28	CASAQGGQTYNEQFF	TGTGCCAGCGCCCAGGGGGGACAGACTTACAATGAGCAGTTCTTC
TRBJ2-3	.	.	TRBV29-1	CSVGTAKPTDTQYF	TGCAGCGTTGGGACGGCAAAGCCCACAGATACGCAGTATTTT
TRBJ2-7	.	.	TRBV4-2	CASSQDKGGGAEQYF	TGTGCCAGCAGCCAAGATAAGGGTGGAGGGGCCGAGCAGTACTTC
TRBJ2-3	TRBD2	.	TRBV28	CASSSQGLAGTDTQYF	TGTGCCAGCAGTTCCCAGGGACTAGCGGGCACAGATACGCAGTATTTT
TRBJ2-5	TRBD2	.	TRBV5-1	CASQPGGKTQYF	TGCGCCAGCCAACCGGGGGGGAAGACCCAGTACTTC
TRBJ2-7	TRBD1	.	TRBV29-1	CSVGGTGSSYEQYF	TGCAGCGTCGGCGGGACAGGGAGTTCCTACGAGCAGTACTTC
TRBJ1-2	.	.	TRBV3-1	CASSSYGIYGYTF	TGTGCCAGCAGCTCGTACGGAATCTATGGCTACACCTTC
TRBJ2-2	TRBD2	.	TRBV15	CATSEGLAGLNTGELFF	TGTGCCACCAGCGAAGGACTAGCGGGATTGAACACCGGGGAGCTGTTTTTT
TRBJ2-3	TRBD1	.	TRBV20-1	CSANPGGDTQYF	TGCAGTGCTAACCCAGGGGGAGATACGCAGTATTTT
TRBJ2-1	TRBD2	.	TRBV5-4	CASAVLAGVGNEQFF	TGTGCCAGCGCTGTCTTAGCGGGAGTTGGCAATGAGCAGTTCTTC
TRBJ2-3	.	once	TRBV5-6	CASSPRAGTDTQYF	TGTGCCAGCAGCCCACGGGCAGGGACAGATACGCAGTATTTT
TRBJ2-7	.	.	TRBV11-2	CASSLETGLGEQYF	TGTGCCAGCAGCTTAGAGACTGGCTTAGGGGAGCAGTACTTC
TRBJ2-1	.	.	TRBV11-1	CASSMRSLNEQFF	TGTGCCAGCAGCATGAGGTCCCTCAATGAGCAGTTCTTC
TRBJ2-5	TRBD2	.	TRBV7-9	CASSQRTSGDQETQYF	TGTGCCAGCAGCCAACGAACTAGCGGGGATCAAGAGACCCAGTACTTC
TRBJ2-3	.	.	TRBV12-5	CASGLVGLAGGDTQYF	TGTGCTAGTGGTTTGGTCGGCCTAGCCGGAGGTGATACGCAGTATTTT
TRBJ2-4	.	.	TRBV4-1	CASSQGRVAKNIQYF	TGCGCCAGCAGCCAAGGCCGAGTAGCCAAAAACATTCAGTACTTC